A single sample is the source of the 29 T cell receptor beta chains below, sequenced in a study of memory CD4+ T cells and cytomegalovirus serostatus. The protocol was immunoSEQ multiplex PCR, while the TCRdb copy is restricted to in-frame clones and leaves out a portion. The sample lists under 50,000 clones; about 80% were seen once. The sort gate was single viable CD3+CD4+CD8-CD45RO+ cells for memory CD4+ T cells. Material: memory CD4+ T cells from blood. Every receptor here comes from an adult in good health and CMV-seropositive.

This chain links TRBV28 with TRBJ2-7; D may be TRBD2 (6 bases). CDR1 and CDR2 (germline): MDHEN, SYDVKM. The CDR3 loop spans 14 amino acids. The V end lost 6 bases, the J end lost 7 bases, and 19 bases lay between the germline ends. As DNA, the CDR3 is TGTGCCAGCAGCCCCCCAACCGGCGGGATGGAGCAGTACTTC. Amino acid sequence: CASSPPTGGMEQYF.

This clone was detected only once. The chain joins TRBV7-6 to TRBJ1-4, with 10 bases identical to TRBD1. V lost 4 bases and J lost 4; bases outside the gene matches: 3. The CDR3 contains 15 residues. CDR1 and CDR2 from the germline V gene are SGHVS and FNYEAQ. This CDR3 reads CASSSDRGRNEKLFF. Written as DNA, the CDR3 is TGTGCCAGCAGCTCCGACAGGGGGCGTAATGAAAAACTGTTTTTT.

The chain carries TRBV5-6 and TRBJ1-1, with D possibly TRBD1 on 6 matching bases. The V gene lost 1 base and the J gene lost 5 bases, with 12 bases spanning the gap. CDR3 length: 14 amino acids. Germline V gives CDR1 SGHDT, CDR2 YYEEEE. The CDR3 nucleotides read TGTGCCAGCAGCTTGTATGGGGGCAATACTGAAGCTTTCTTT. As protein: CASSLYGGNTEAFF.

This CDR3 reads CASSSGTSGGESGTGELFF. The CDR3, as DNA: TGCGCCAGCAGCAGTGGGACTAGCGGGGGGGAGTCGGGCACCGGGGAGCTGTTTTTT. V usage is TRBV5-1 and J usage is TRBJ2-2, with TRBD2 identical over 16 bases. CDR3 length equals 19 residues. V shed 4 bases and J 4 bases; nucleotides not matched to a gene: 10. Germline-derived CDR1 and CDR2 are SGHRS and YFSETQ. Based on the CDR3 plus reference TRBV5-1 and TRBJ2-2, the full variable domain is KAGVTQTPRYLIKTRGQQVTLSCSPISGHRSVSWYQQTPGQGLQFLFEYFSETQRNKGNFPGRFSGRQFSNSRSEMNVSTLELGDSALYLCASSSGTSGGESGTGELFFGEGSRLTVL.

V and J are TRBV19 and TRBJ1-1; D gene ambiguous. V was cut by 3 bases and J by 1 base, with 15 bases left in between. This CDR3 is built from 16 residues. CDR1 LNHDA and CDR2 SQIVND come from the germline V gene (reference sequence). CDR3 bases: TGTGCCAGTAGTATCCGTTTTGGGAGGGCGAACACTGAAGCTTTCTTT. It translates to CASSIRFGRANTEAFF.

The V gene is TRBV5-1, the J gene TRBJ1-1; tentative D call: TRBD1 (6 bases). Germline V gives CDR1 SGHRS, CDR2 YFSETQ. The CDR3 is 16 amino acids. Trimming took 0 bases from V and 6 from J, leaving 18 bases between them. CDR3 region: CASSLDGRGERSEAFF. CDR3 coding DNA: TGCGCCAGCAGCTTGGACGGGAGGGGGGAAAGGTCTGAAGCTTTCTTT.

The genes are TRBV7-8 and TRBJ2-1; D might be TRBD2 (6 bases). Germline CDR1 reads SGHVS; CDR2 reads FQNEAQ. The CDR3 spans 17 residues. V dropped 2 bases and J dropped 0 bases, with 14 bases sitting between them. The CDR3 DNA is TGTGCCAGCAGCTTATCCGGGGGAGCGGTCTCCTACAATGAGCAGTTCTTC. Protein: CASSLSGGAVSYNEQFF.

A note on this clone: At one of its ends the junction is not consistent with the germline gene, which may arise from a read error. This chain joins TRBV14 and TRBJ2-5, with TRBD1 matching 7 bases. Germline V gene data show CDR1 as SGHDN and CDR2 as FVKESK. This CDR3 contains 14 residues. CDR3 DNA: TGTGCCAGCAGGCAAGGGGGCTCGCAAGAGACCCAGTACTTC. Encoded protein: CASRQGGSQETQYF.

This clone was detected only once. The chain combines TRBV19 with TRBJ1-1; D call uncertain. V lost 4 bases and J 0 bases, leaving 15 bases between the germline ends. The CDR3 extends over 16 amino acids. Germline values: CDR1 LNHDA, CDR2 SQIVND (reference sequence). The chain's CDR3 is CASSTYTGRMNTEAFF. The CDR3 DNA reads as TGTGCCAGTAGTACATACACCGGGAGAATGAACACTGAAGCTTTCTTT.

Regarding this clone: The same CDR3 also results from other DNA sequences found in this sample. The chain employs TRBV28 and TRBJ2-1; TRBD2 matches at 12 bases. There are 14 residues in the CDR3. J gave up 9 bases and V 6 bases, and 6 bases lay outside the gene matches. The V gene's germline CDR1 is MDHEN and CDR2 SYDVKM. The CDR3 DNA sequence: TGTGCCAGCAGGGAGGGACTAGCGGGCAGTGAGCAGTTCTTC. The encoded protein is CASREGLAGSEQFF. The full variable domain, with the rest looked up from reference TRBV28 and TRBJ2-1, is DVKVTQSSRYLVKRTGEKVFLECVQDMDHENMFWYRQDPGLGLRLIYFSYDVKMKEKGDIPEGYSVSREKKERFSLILESASTNQTSMYLCASREGLAGSEQFFGPGTRLTVL.

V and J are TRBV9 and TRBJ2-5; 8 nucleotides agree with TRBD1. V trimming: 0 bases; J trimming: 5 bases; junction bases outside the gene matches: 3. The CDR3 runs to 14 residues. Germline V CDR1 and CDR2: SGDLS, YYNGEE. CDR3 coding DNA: TGTGCCAGCAGCGTAGGGTCAGGGGGCGAGACCCAGTACTTC. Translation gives CASSVGSGGETQYF.

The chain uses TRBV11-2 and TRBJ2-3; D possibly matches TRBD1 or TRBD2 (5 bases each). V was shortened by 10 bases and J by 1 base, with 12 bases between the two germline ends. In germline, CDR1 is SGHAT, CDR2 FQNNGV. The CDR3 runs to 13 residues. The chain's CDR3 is CATRGGGTDTQYF. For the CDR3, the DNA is TGTGCCACCCGGGGCGGAGGCACAGATACGCAGTATTTT.

This chain's CDR3 is CASKIGKGVYEQYF. The CDR3 nucleotides read TGTGCCAGCAAGATTGGTAAGGGCGTCTACGAGCAGTACTTC. V and J are TRBV2 and TRBJ2-7; no firm D call. V was pared by 7 bases and J by 3 bases, with 16 bases between. Germline V gene lookup returns CDR1 SNHLY and CDR2 FYNNEI. The CDR3 loop spans 14 amino acids. Drawing the rest from reference TRBV2 and TRBJ2-7, the complete variable domain is EPEVTQTPSHQVTQMGQEVILRCVPISNHLYFYWYRQILGQKVEFLVSFYNNEISEKSEIFDDQFSVERPDGSNFTLKIRSTKLEDSAMYFCASKIGKGVYEQYFGPGTRLTVT.

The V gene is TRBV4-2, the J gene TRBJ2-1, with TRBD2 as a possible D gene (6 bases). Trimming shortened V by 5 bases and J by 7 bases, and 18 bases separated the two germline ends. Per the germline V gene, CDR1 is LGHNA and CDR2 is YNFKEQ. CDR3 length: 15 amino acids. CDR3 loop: CASSTSSAEVNEQFF. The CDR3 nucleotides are TGTGCCAGCAGCACTAGCTCCGCGGAGGTAAATGAGCAGTTCTTC.

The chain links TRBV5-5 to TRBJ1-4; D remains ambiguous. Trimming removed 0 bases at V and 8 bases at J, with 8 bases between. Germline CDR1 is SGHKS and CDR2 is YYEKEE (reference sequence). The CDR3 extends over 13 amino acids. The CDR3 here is CASSLGVKEKLFF. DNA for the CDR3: TGTGCCAGCAGCTTGGGAGTAAAGGAAAAACTGTTTTTT.

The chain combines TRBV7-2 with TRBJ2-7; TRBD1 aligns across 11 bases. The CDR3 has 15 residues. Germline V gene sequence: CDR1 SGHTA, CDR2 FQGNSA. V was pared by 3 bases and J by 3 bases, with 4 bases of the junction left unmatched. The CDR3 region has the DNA TGTGCCAGCAGCTTCGGACAGGGGGCTGACTACGAGCAGTACTTC. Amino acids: CASSFGQGADYEQYF.

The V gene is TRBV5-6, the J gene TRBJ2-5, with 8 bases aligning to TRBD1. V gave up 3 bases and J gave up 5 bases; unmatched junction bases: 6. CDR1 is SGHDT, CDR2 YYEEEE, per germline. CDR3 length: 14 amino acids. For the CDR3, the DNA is TGTGCCAGCAGCTGGGGGACAGGAAGGGAGACCCAGTACTTC. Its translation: CASSWGTGRETQYF.

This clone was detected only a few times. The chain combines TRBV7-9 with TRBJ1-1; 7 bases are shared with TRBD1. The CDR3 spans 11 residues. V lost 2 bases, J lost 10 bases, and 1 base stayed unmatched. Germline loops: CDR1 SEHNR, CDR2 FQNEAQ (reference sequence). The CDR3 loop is CASSLTGAAFF. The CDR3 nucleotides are TGTGCCAGCAGCTTAACAGGGGCAGCTTTCTTT.

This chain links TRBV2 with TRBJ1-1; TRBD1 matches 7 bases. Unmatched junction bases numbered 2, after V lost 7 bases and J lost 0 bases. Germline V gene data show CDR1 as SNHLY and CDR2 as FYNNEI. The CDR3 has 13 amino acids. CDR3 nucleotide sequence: TGTGCCAGCAACAGGGGACTGAACACTGAAGCTTTCTTT. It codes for CASNRGLNTEAFF.

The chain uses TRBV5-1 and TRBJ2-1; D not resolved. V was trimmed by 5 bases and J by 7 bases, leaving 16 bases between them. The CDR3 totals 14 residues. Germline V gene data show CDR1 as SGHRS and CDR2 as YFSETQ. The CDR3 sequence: CASRSQEKPNEQFF. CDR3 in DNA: TGCGCCAGCAGATCTCAAGAGAAGCCAAATGAGCAGTTCTTC.

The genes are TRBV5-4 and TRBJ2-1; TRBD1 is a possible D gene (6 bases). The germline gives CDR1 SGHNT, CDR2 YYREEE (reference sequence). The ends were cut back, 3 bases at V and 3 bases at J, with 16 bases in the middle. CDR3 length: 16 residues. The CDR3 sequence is CASSSSGRGSYNEQFF. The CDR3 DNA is TGTGCCAGCAGCTCATCAGGAAGGGGGAGCTACAATGAGCAGTTCTTC.

Written as DNA, the CDR3 is TGTGCCAGCAGCTTGCCCAGCGGGGATACCTACGAGCAGTACTTC. It translates to CASSLPSGDTYEQYF. The chain is built from TRBV5-8 and TRBJ2-7; 7 nucleotides agree with TRBD2. V trimming: 1 base; J trimming: 2 bases; junction bases outside the gene matches: 6. Germline V gives CDR1 SGHTS, CDR2 YDEGEE. The CDR3 consists of 15 residues. Drawing the rest from reference TRBV5-8 and TRBJ2-7, the complete variable domain is EAGVTQSPTHLIKTRGQQATLRCSPISGHTSVYWYQQALGLGLQFLLWYDEGEERNRGNFPPRFSGRQFPNYSSELNVNALELEDSALYLCASSLPSGDTYEQYFGPGTRLTVT.

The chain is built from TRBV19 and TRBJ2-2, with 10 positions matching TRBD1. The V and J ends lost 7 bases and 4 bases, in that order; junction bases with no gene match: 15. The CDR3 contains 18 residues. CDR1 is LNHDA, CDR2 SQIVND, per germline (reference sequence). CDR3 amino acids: CASTPIGPGQGFTGELFF. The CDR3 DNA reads TGTGCCAGTACCCCTATTGGACCGGGACAGGGGTTCACCGGGGAGCTGTTTTTT.

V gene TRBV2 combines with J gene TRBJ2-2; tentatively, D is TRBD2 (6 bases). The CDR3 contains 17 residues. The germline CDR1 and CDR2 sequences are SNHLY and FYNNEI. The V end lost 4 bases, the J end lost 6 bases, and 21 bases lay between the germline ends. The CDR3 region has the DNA TGTGCCAGCAGTGTGATCCAGCGGCGGGGTTATGCCGGGGAGCTGTTTTTT. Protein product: CASSVIQRRGYAGELFF.

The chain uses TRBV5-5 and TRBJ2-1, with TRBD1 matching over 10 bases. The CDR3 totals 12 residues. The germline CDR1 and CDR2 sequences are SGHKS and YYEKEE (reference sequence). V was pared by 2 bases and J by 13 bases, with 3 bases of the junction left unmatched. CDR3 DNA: TGTGCCAGCAGCTTCGACAGGGGGCATCAGTTCTTC. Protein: CASSFDRGHQFF.

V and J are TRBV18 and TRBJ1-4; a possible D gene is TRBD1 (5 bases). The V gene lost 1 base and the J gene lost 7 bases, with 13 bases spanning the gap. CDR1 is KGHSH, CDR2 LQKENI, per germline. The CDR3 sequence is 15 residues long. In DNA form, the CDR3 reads TGTGCCAGCTCACCACGGACGGAGCAGGGTGAAAAACTGTTTTTT. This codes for CASSPRTEQGEKLFF.

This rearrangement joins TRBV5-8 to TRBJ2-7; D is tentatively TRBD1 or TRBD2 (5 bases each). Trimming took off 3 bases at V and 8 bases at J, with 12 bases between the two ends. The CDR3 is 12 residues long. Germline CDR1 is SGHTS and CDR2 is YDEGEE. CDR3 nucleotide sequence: TGTGCCAGCAGCTACCGGGGCCCGCAGCAGTACTTC. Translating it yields CASSYRGPQQYF. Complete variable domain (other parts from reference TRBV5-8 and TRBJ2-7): EAGVTQSPTHLIKTRGQQATLRCSPISGHTSVYWYQQALGLGLQFLLWYDEGEERNRGNFPPRFSGRQFPNYSSELNVNALELEDSALYLCASSYRGPQQYFGPGTRLTVT.

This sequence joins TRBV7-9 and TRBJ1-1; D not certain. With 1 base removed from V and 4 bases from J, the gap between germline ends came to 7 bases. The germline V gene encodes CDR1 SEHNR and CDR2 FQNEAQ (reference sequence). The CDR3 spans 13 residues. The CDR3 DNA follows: TGTGCCAGCAGCTTAGAACGGGGCACTGAAGCTTTCTTT. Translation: CASSLERGTEAFF.

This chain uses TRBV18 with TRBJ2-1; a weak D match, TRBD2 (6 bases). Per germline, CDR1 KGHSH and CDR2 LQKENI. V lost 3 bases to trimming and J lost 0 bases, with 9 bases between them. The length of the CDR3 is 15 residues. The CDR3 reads CASSPGGDSYNEQFF. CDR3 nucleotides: TGTGCCAGCTCACCTGGCGGGGACTCCTACAATGAGCAGTTCTTC. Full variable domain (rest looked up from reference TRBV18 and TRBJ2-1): NAGVMQNPRHLVRRRGQEARLRCSPMKGHSHVYWYRQLPEEGLKFMVYLQKENIIDESGMPKERFSAEFPKEGPSILRIQQVVRGDSAAYFCASSPGGDSYNEQFFGPGTRLTVL.